Shown below are 15 T cell receptor beta chains from a single sample sequenced in a study of metastatic and nonmetastatic thyroid tumors. MiXCR was used by TCRdb to re-call the PCR reads. This sample carries about 40,000 clones, roughly a sixth of them seen once, and the ten largest clones take 9.9%. Nobody among the patients had been given any treatment before thyroid surgery. The sample consisted of tumor tissue. Source of these receptors: a female donor with papillary thyroid cancer or a benign thyroid nodule (not recorded which). Some clones in this sample may be carry-over from other donors' samples.

This clone was seen ten or more times. Germline and junction disagree at one end, which may indicate a read error. Additional DNA sequences in this sample encode the identical CDR3. The chain couples TRBV2 to TRBJ1-4; D gene uncertain. Germline CDR1 SNHLY, CDR2 FYNNEI. CDR3 length: 14 amino acids. The CDR3 region has the DNA TGTGCCAGCAGTAAAGCCCGGGGTGGGGAAAAACTGTTTTTT. Translation gives CASSKARGGEKLFF. The full variable domain, rest sourced from reference TRBV2 and TRBJ1-4, is EPEVTQTPSHQVTQMGQEVILRCVPISNHLYFYWYRQILGQKVEFLVSFYNNEISEKSEIFDDQFSVERPDGSNFTLKIRSTKLEDSAMYFCASSKARGGEKLFFGSGTQLSVL.

In this sample, this clone turned up many times. The chain links TRBV12-3 or TRBV12-4 to TRBJ1-5; the D gene is possibly TRBD1 (5 bases). The CDR3 spans 16 residues. Trimming removed 6 bases at V and 0 bases at J, with 15 bases between. CDR3 nucleotide sequence: TGTGCCAGCAGGGGAACAGGAGAATATAGCAATCAGCCCCAGCATTTT. It yields the protein CASRGTGEYSNQPQHF.

This clone was seen only a few times. This could be a read error, since a much larger clone is one nucleotide away. The chain couples TRBV28 to TRBJ1-1; D uncertain. The CDR3 runs to 12 residues. Germline assignment: CDR1 MDHEN and CDR2 SYDVKM. This CDR3 reads CASSRTATEALF. CDR3 nucleotide sequence: TGTGCCAGCAGCCGCACAGCCACTGAAGCTTTATTT.

With regard to this clone: This may come from a read error, since a much larger clone is one base off. This sample also contains other DNA sequences that code for the same CDR3. The chain recombines TRBV29-1 with TRBJ2-7; 8 bases are a match to TRBD2. Germline CDR1 reads SQVTM; CDR2 reads ANQGSEA. V lost 6 bases and J lost 4; bases outside the gene matches: 11. This CDR3 has 14 residues. CDR3: CSVGSGRGFYEQYF. The CDR3 coding sequence is TGCAGCGTCGGAAGCGGGAGAGGATTTTACGAGCAGTACTTC.

This clone was seen a handful of times. This may come from a read error, since a much larger clone is one base off. The same CDR3 arises from other DNA sequences in this sample as well. The chain employs TRBV19 and TRBJ2-7; a possible D gene is TRBD1 (7 bases). There are 14 residues in the CDR3. Trimming stripped 5 bases from V and 0 bases from J, with 11 bases between. The germline gives CDR1 LNHDA, CDR2 SQIVND (reference sequence). The CDR3 DNA follows: TGTGCCAGTAGTCCTCAGGGGGGCTCCTACGAGCAGTACTTC. It yields the protein CASSPQGGSYEQYF. Full variable domain (missing parts from reference TRBV19 and TRBJ2-7): DGGITQSPKYLFRKEGQNVTLSCEQNLNHDAMYWYRQDPGQGLRLIYYSQIVNDFQKGDIAEGYSVSREKKESFPLTVTSAQKNPTAFYLCASSPQGGSYEQYFGPGTRLTVT.

This clone was counted many times. The chain combines TRBV7-2 with TRBJ2-6; TRBD1 matches 7 bases. Trimming took 7 bases from V and 0 from J; bases not matched to a gene: 9. This CDR3 comprises 17 residues. Per the germline V gene, CDR1 is SGHTA and CDR2 is FQGNSA. The CDR3 DNA sequence: TGTGCCAGCAACCACCCGGGACAGTCCTCTGGGGCCAACGTCCTGACTTTC. This translates into CASNHPGQSSGANVLTF. The full variable domain, completed using reference TRBV7-2 and TRBJ2-6, is GAGVSQSPSNKVTEKGKDVELRCDPISGHTALYWYRQSLGQGLEFLIYFQGNSAPDKSGLPSDRFSAERTGGSVSTLTIQRTQQEDSAVYLCASNHPGQSSGANVLTFGAGSRLTVL.

This clone was recorded many times. The rearrangement uses TRBV4-2 and TRBJ2-7, with D tentatively TRBD2 (5 bases). The V gene lost 1 base and the J gene lost 1 base, with 11 bases spanning the gap. CDR1 is LGHNA and CDR2 is YNFKEQ in the germline V gene. The length of the CDR3 is 15 residues. The CDR3 DNA is TGTGCCAGCAGCCAAGCAGCGGACGGGTCCTACGAGCAGTACTTC. This translates into CASSQAADGSYEQYF.

This clone was recorded at least ten times. The V gene is TRBV6-6, the J gene TRBJ1-6; D is ambiguous. The CDR3 contains 16 residues. V was trimmed by 2 bases and J by 6 bases, leaving 14 bases between them. Germline CDR1 and CDR2: MNHNY and SVGAGI (reference sequence). The CDR3 loop is CASSYLGGRVNSPLHF. The CDR3 bases are TGTGCCAGCAGTTACCTCGGAGGACGAGTTAATTCACCCCTCCACTTT.

As regards this clone: This may stem from a read error, because a much larger clone lies one nucleotide away. This sequence joins TRBV29-1 and TRBJ2-2; D is undetermined. This CDR3 has 14 residues. In germline, CDR1 is SQVTM, CDR2 ANQGSEA. Trimming took 5 bases from V and 5 from J, leaving 15 bases between them. CDR3 DNA: TGCAGCGTTTTCCTGGGCTGCAAAACCGGGGAGCTGTTTTTT. Translated, it gives CSVFLGCKTGELFF.

This clone showed up many times. The chain has TRBV19 and TRBJ1-5, with 8 bases identical to TRBD1. The germline gives CDR1 LNHDA, CDR2 SQIVND (reference sequence). The CDR3 is made up of 15 amino acids. After removal of 6 bases from V and 5 bases from J, the junction contained 9 bases not matched to a gene. The CDR3 DNA follows: TGTGCCAGTAGACTGAAACAGGGGGTACATCAGCCCCAGCATTTT. This sequence encodes CASRLKQGVHQPQHF.

This clone was picked up many times. The chain joins TRBV11-2 to TRBJ2-5, with a possible D match to TRBD2 (6 bases). Germline-derived CDR1 and CDR2 are SGHAT and FQNNGV. Between the trimmed V and J ends, which lost 5 bases and 2 bases, there was a span of 12 bases. This CDR3 has 14 amino acids. The CDR3 is CASSTGTPQETQYF. In nucleotides, the CDR3 is TGTGCCAGCAGCACCGGGACTCCGCAAGAGACCCAGTACTTC.

This clone showed up just once. The V gene is TRBV7-8, the J gene TRBJ2-7, with TRBD2 identical over 11 bases. The germline V gene encodes CDR1 SGHVS and CDR2 FQNEAQ. V lost 5 bases and J lost 3; bases outside the gene matches: 12. This CDR3 is built from 17 residues. This CDR3 reads CASSAEEVTSGVYEQYF. DNA of the CDR3: TGTGCCAGCAGCGCGGAGGAAGTGACTAGCGGGGTCTACGAGCAGTACTTC.

This clone was counted many times. The chain joins TRBV20-1 to TRBJ2-7, with 11 nucleotides matching TRBD2. Germline V lookup: CDR1 DFQATT, CDR2 SNEGSKA (reference sequence). This CDR3 spans 12 amino acids. The V and J ends lost 5 bases and 6 bases, in that order; junction bases with no gene match: 3. For the CDR3, the DNA is TGCAGTGCTCCCGGGACTAGCGGCGAGCAGTACTTC. It encodes CSAPGTSGEQYF.

This clone showed up many times. The rearrangement uses TRBV12-3 or TRBV12-4 and TRBJ1-1, with 9 bases that match TRBD1. V gave up 6 bases and J gave up 8 bases; unmatched junction bases: 4. The length of the CDR3 is 12 residues. In nucleotides, the CDR3 is TGTGCCAGCAGGGGACAGGGTCAGGAAGCTTTCTTT. Its protein is CASRGQGQEAFF.

This clone has ten or more counts. The sample holds other DNA sequences that translate to the same CDR3. The chain joins TRBV29-1 to TRBJ2-3; 10 bases line up with TRBD2. CDR3 length equals 15 residues. CDR1 is SQVTM and CDR2 is ANQGSEA in the germline V gene. Germline trimming cut 4 bases from V and 0 bases from J; bases unmatched to any gene: 4. CDR3 DNA sequence: TGCAGCGTTGCGAAGACTAGCGGGAGCACAGATACGCAGTATTTT. This translates into CSVAKTSGSTDTQYF.